These T cell receptor beta chains were read from a single sample in a study of OX40 agonist ivuxolimab in advanced cancers. Libraries were prepared by immunoSEQ multiplex PCR; TCRdb keeps only in-frame clonotypes and omits some of them. The top ten hold about 10% of the sample, which has tens of thousands of clones, around 94% seen once. Source: CD4+ or CD8+ T cells sorted from blood, taken in a trial of the OX40 agonist ivuxolimab. These receptors were collected from an adult with an advanced solid tumor such as melanoma, head and neck, liver or kidney cancer. CDR3s include the opening cysteine and the closing phenylalanine or tryptophan. Each record gives: J gene, D gene, CDR3 length, V gene, clone size, CDR3 DNA, CDR3 protein. A D gene is named only where the DNA matches it firmly. Rows may omit the clone size; those that give it use once, few, many or a size class.

>TRBJ1-2|.|14|TRBV18|.
TGTGCCAGCTCACCAGCAGGTGGGGACTATGGCTACACCTTC
CASSPAGGDYGYTF
>TRBJ1-5|.|14|TRBV19|.
TGTGCCAGTAGTGAGGAACTACAAGCACAGCCCCAGCATTTT
CASSEELQAQPQHF
>TRBJ2-7|.|14|TRBV11-2|.
TGTGCCAGCAGCTTATGGGGGAGCTCCTACGAGCAGTACTTC
CASSLWGSSYEQYF
>TRBJ1-5|TRBD1|18|TRBV7-8|.
TGTGCCAGCAGCTTAAGGCCAGGGGGACAGTATAGCAATCAGCCCCAGCATTTT
CASSLRPGGQYSNQPQHF
>TRBJ2-3|.|14|TRBV7-9|.
TGTGCCAGCAGCTTAGCTACGGGTCTGACAACGCAGTATTTT
CASSLATGLTTQYF
>TRBJ2-7|.|15|TRBV7-6|.
TGTGCCAGCAGCTTAGTGGCAGGGTTCGGGTACGAGCAGTACTTC
CASSLVAGFGYEQYF
>TRBJ1-1|.|12|TRBV29-1|once
TGCAGCGTTGAAGGTGGACCAAACGAAGCTTTCTTT
CSVEGGPNEAFF
>TRBJ2-7|.|14|TRBV5-4|.
TGTGCCAGCAGCTTGTGGGAGCTCTCCTACGAGCAGTACTTC
CASSLWELSYEQYF
>TRBJ1-4|.|11|TRBV30|.
TGTGCCTGCCTCGTGGGGGGTGTGCTGTTTTTT
CACLVGGVLFF
>TRBJ1-5|.|12|TRBV11-2|once
TGTGCCAGCAGCTTAGGAGGTCAGCCCCAGCATTTT
CASSLGGQPQHF
>TRBJ2-1|.|15|TRBV7-9|.
TGTGCCAGCAGCTTAGTCGGGAAACTCGACAATGAGCAGTTCTTC
CASSLVGKLDNEQFF
>TRBJ2-1|.|14|TRBV6-5|.
TGTGCCAGCAGTTACTCGCAGGGATACAATGAGCAGTTCTTC
CASSYSQGYNEQFF
>TRBJ2-7|.|14|TRBV9|.
TGTGCCAGCAGCGTAGAGGCAGGGACCTACGAGCAGTACTTC
CASSVEAGTYEQYF
>TRBJ1-1|TRBD1|14|TRBV28|.
TGTGCCAGCAGTTTGAACAGGGGGTGGACTGAAGCTTTCTTT
CASSLNRGWTEAFF
>TRBJ2-2|TRBD2|14|TRBV6-5|once
TGTGCCAGCAGTTACATTGCGCGGGAGGGATGGCTGTTTTTT
CASSYIAREGWLFF
>TRBJ1-2|.|14|TRBV6-5|.
TGTGCCAGCAGTCAAACGGCGGGAAAGTATGGCTACACCTTC
CASSQTAGKYGYTF
>TRBJ2-2|TRBD1|16|TRBV6-5|.
TGTGCCAGCAGTTATGGGACAGGGAGGGCGAGGGGGGAGCTGTTTTTT
CASSYGTGRARGELFF
>TRBJ2-3|.|13|TRBV7-7|.
TGTGCCAGCAGCTTAGAGGGCACAGATACGCAGTATTTT
CASSLEGTDTQYF
>TRBJ2-6|TRBD1|13|TRBV10-3|.
TGTGCCAACAGGGGGTCTGGGGCCAACGTCCTGACTTTC
CANRGSGANVLTF
>TRBJ2-7|TRBD2|17|TRBV28|.
TGTGCCAGCAGTTTATGGGGGAGGGCCCATCGGTCCTACGAGCAGTACTTC
CASSLWGRAHRSYEQYF
>TRBJ1-4|.|14|TRBV4-3|.
TGCGCCAGCAGCCAAGGAGCGGGGAATGAAAAACTGTTTTTT
CASSQGAGNEKLFF
>TRBJ1-1|TRBD1|13|TRBV29-1|few
TGCAGCGTTTGGACAGGGGGCTCTACTGAAGCTTTCTTT
CSVWTGGSTEAFF
>TRBJ2-1|TRBD1|15|TRBV11-2|once
TGTGCCAGCAGCCCTTGGGACAGGGGTGCGAATGAGCAGTTCTTC
CASSPWDRGANEQFF
>TRBJ2-7|.|14|TRBV6-1|medium-sized
TGTGCCAGCAGATCCGACGAAGTTACAGGAGAGCAGTACTTC
CASRSDEVTGEQYF
>TRBJ2-7|.|13|TRBV5-6|once
TGTGCCAGCAGCTTGGAACGAAACCACGAGCAGTACTTC
CASSLERNHEQYF
>TRBJ2-2|.|15|TRBV7-3|.
TGTGCCAGCAGCTTAATCGGGAGTGGAACCGGGGAGCTGTTTTTT
CASSLIGSGTGELFF
>TRBJ1-2|TRBD1|13|TRBV27|once
TGTGCCAGCCTCCCCACAGGGGGCATCGGATACACCTTC
CASLPTGGIGYTF
>TRBJ2-3|TRBD2|16|TRBV5-4|.
TGTGCCAGCAGCTTGGTGGCTAGCGGGAGAAAAGATACGCAGTATTTT
CASSLVASGRKDTQYF
>TRBJ2-1|TRBD2|15|TRBV9|.
TGTGCCAGCAGCTCACCCGGGACTAGCCACAATGAGCAGTTCTTC
CASSSPGTSHNEQFF
>TRBJ2-3|TRBD2|16|TRBV2|.
TGTGCCAGCAGTGAAACCGGGGGGGTGGGCACAGATACGCAGTATTTT
CASSETGGVGTDTQYF
>TRBJ1-2|.|15|TRBV7-9|.
TGTGCCAGCAGCCTATCGCGGCGGGGAACCTATGGCTACACCTTC
CASSLSRRGTYGYTF
>TRBJ1-1|.|16|TRBV27|once
TGTGCCAGCAGTTCCGGGACGGGTCCCCTGCTGGGTGAAGCTTTCTTT
CASSSGTGPLLGEAFF
>TRBJ2-7|TRBD2|13|TRBV6-5|.
TGTGCCAGCAGTTATGGACTAGACTACGAGCAGTACTTC
CASSYGLDYEQYF
>TRBJ2-5|.|14|TRBV28|.
TGTGCCAGCAGTTTGATTCATAACGAAGAGACCCAGTACTTC
CASSLIHNEETQYF
>TRBJ2-5|TRBD2|17|TRBV7-9|.
TGTGCCAGCAGCTTATCCCCATGGACTAGTGTGGAAGAGACCCAGTACTTC
CASSLSPWTSVEETQYF
>TRBJ2-3|TRBD2|18|TRBV5-1|.
TGCGCCAGCAGCTTGGCACTAGCGGGAGGGCCAAGCACAGATACGCAGTATTTT
CASSLALAGGPSTDTQYF
>TRBJ1-2|.|14|TRBV29-1|.
TGCAGCGTTGAAGATGAGAGGGGGGTCTATGGCTACACCTTC
CSVEDERGVYGYTF
>TRBJ2-7|TRBD1|14|TRBV7-9|.
TGTGCCAGCAGCTCAAGGGGGGACAGGGACGAGCAGTACTTC
CASSSRGDRDEQYF
>TRBJ1-5|.|15|TRBV27|.
TGTGCCAGCAGTTTATCCAGGGGTGGAAATCAGCCCCAGCATTTT
CASSLSRGGNQPQHF
>TRBJ1-2|TRBD1|15|TRBV7-2|.
TGTGCCAGCAGCCATCTGGGACAGGGGCCCTATGGCTACACCTTC
CASSHLGQGPYGYTF
>TRBJ1-5|.|13|TRBV27|many
TGTGCCAGCAGGGGGCGAGGGGCGCAGCCCCAGCATTTT
CASRGRGAQPQHF
>TRBJ1-2|TRBD1|14|TRBV7-8|.
TGTGCCAGCAGCCCGCGGACAGGGGTGTTTGGCTACACCTTC
CASSPRTGVFGYTF
>TRBJ2-4|.|13|TRBV7-9|.
TGTGCCAGCAGCCCACCACTTAGGGCAATTCAGTACTTC
CASSPPLRAIQYF
>TRBJ2-5|.|14|TRBV2|.
TGTGCCAGCAGTGAGAAGTATTTCCTAGAGACCCAGTACTTC
CASSEKYFLETQYF
>TRBJ2-1|.|11|TRBV20-1|.
TGCAGTGCTAGAAGCATCAATGAGCAGTTCTTC
CSARSINEQFF
>TRBJ2-1|.|14|TRBV18|.
TGTGCCAGCTCACCACCTAGGAGGGTGAATGAGCAGTTCTTC
CASSPPRRVNEQFF